The 12 T cell receptor beta chains below come from one sample, sequenced in a study of blood T cell repertoires in COVID-19. Only in-frame clones appear in the TCRdb table, and some are missing; sequencing was by immunoSEQ multiplex PCR. This sample carries about 270,000 clones, roughly 87% of them seen once, and the ten largest clones take about an eighth. The material sequenced was peripheral blood. All receptors derive from a human donor in a cohort sampled during active COVID-19.

Comment on this clone: Other DNA variants within this sample encode the same CDR3. The V call is TRBV28, the J call TRBJ2-7; TRBD2 might be the D (6 bases). The CDR3 sequence is 12 residues long. CDR1 is MDHEN, CDR2 SYDVKM, per germline. Trimming stripped 6 bases from V and 6 bases from J, with 12 bases between. The CDR3 coding sequence is TGTGCCAGCAGCTTACTAGCTAGCGAGCAGTACTTC. Protein: CASSLLASEQYF. The full variable domain, its missing parts supplied by reference TRBV28 and TRBJ2-7, is DVKVTQSSRYLVKRTGEKVFLECVQDMDHENMFWYRQDPGLGLRLIYFSYDVKMKEKGDIPEGYSVSREKKERFSLILESASTNQTSMYLCASSLLASEQYFGPGTRLTVT.

CDR3 sequence (DNA): TGTGCGACCGCCCTTAGCGGGTTTGAGCAGTTCTTC. This gives the protein CATALSGFEQFF. The chain joins TRBV7-2 to TRBJ2-1; 7 bases align to TRBD2. This CDR3 is 12 amino acids long. Germline V CDR1 and CDR2: SGHTA, FQGNSA.

V is TRBV19 and J is TRBJ1-6; TRBD1 aligns across 7 bases. The trim removed 6 bases at V and 7 bases at J, leaving 9 bases unmatched. The CDR3 is 15 amino acids. Germline CDR1 LNHDA, CDR2 SQIVND (reference sequence). The CDR3 spells CASSSLATGNSPLHF. The CDR3, as DNA: TGTGCCAGTAGCTCCCTGGCGACAGGGAATTCACCCCTCCACTTT.

The chain combines TRBV28 with TRBJ1-6, with 9 positions matching TRBD1. The germline gives CDR1 MDHEN, CDR2 SYDVKM. The length of the CDR3 is 13 residues. V trimming: 10 bases; J trimming: 6 bases; junction bases outside the gene matches: 4. The CDR3 sequence is CAIHRGPNSPLHF. CDR3 nucleotide sequence: TGTGCCATCCACAGGGGGCCTAATTCACCCCTCCACTTT.

The V call is TRBV19, the J call TRBJ2-1; 9 bases match TRBD1. Looked up from germline, CDR1 is LNHDA and CDR2 is SQIVND (reference sequence). The CDR3 loop spans 16 amino acids. Trimming cost V 6 bases and J 3 bases; bases outside gene matches: 9. In nucleotides, the CDR3 is TGTGCCAGTAGAGTAGTGGGACAGGGATACTACAATGAGCAGTTCTTC. This gives the protein CASRVVGQGYYNEQFF.

The chain is built from TRBV28 and TRBJ2-5; 7 bases line up with TRBD2. The CDR3 contains 15 residues. J lost 1 base, V lost 6 bases, and 8 bases had no gene match. CDR1 is MDHEN and CDR2 is SYDVKM in the germline V gene. The CDR3 spells CASRSPSGTQETQYF. The CDR3 DNA follows: TGTGCCAGCAGAAGCCCGAGCGGGACCCAAGAGACCCAGTACTTC.

V and J are TRBV29-1 and TRBJ1-1; D call uncertain. The CDR3 spans 13 residues. Germline loops: CDR1 SQVTM, CDR2 ANQGSEA. The V gene lost 7 bases and the J gene lost 1 base, with 13 bases spanning the gap. The DNA for the CDR3 is TGCAGCGCACTGGGCACCTGGAACACTGAAGCTTTCTTT. Translating gives CSALGTWNTEAFF.

This clone has a handful of counts. The gene calls are TRBV5-6 and TRBJ1-5; 8 positions agree with TRBD1. This CDR3 has 14 amino acids. J gave up 5 bases and V 2 bases, and 3 bases lay outside the gene matches. Germline CDR1 reads SGHDT; CDR2 reads YYEEEE. The CDR3 DNA sequence: TGTGCCAGCAGCTTACAGGGGGGCTATCAGCCCCAGCATTTT. This sequence encodes CASSLQGGYQPQHF.

The J gene is TRBJ2-7, the V gene TRBV5-5; 7 bases map to TRBD2. From germline, CDR1 is SGHKS and CDR2 YYEKEE (reference sequence). The CDR3 contains 15 residues. J was trimmed by 2 bases and V by 0 bases; bases with no gene match: 5. DNA of the CDR3: TGTGCCAGCAGCTTGGGGGCGGGAGCAGCCTACGAGCAGTACTTC. This gives the protein CASSLGAGAAYEQYF.

This clone was found once. The V call is TRBV5-5, the J call TRBJ2-7, with D maybe TRBD2 (6 bases). Trimming removed 1 base at V and 5 bases at J, with 7 bases between. CDR1 is SGHKS, CDR2 YYEKEE, per germline (reference sequence). This CDR3 has 12 residues. The CDR3 DNA reads TGTGCCAGCAGCTTGAGCGGGCACGAGCAGTACTTC. Amino acids: CASSLSGHEQYF. Using reference TRBV5-5 and TRBJ2-7 for the parts outside the CDR3, the full variable domain is DAGVTQSPTHLIKTRGQQVTLRCSPISGHKSVSWYQQVLGQGPQFIFQYYEKEERGRGNFPDRFSARQFPNYSSELNVNALLLGDSALYLCASSLSGHEQYFGPGTRLTVT.

This sequence joins TRBV9 and TRBJ2-3; 9 bases map to TRBD1. Germline CDR1 SGDLS, CDR2 YYNGEE. J lost 6 bases, V lost 4 bases, and 18 bases had no gene match. The CDR3 consists of 18 residues. The CDR3 sequence is CASSLPQARTGDLDTQYF. The CDR3 DNA follows: TGTGCCAGCAGCCTACCTCAAGCCCGGACAGGGGATTTGGATACGCAGTATTTT.

The V call is TRBV19, the J call TRBJ2-6; TRBD1 is a possible D gene (6 bases). The CDR3 loop spans 17 amino acids. From germline, CDR1 is LNHDA and CDR2 SQIVND (reference sequence). Trimming stripped 6 bases from V and 0 bases from J, with 15 bases between. The CDR3 protein is CASSLQGLSSGANVLTF. CDR3 nucleotide sequence: TGTGCCAGTAGCTTACAGGGTTTGAGCTCTGGGGCCAACGTCCTGACTTTC.